This TCR beta chain was identified in a study of cytomegalovirus exposure and HLA in healthy donors. Notes on the study in general: Both high specificity and high sensitivity reportedly marked the classifier's diagnosis of cytomegalovirus status. Reportedly, HLA-A and HLA-B alleles of most subjects were accurately predicted from TCR beta. A later analysis reportedly found fewer N-insertions in an Asian-associated ancestry cluster than the approximately 660-donor mean. The authors enumerated roughly 180 TCR beta chains as linked to cytomegalovirus.

The germline V gene encodes CDR1 SGHTA and CDR2 FQGTGA. V was pared by 3 bases and J by 4 bases, with 12 bases between. The CDR3 extends over 14 amino acids. Comments on this clone: Its matching antigen is unknown.

Amplification used 60 Vbeta primers and 13 Jbeta primers. Repertoires were generated with immunoSEQ multiplex PCR, while TCRdb's copy carries only in-frame clones and drops some. The sample has over 150,000 clones, around 77% seen once. The J gene is TRBJ1-2, the V gene TRBV7-3; D is unresolved. Source material: PBMCs. This TCR was recovered from a man aged 55 to 70 in good health and CMV-seronegative. CDR3 protein: CASSFEGVGYGYTF. In DNA, the CDR3 is TGTGCCAGCAGCTTTGAAGGAGTTGGCTATGGCTACACCTTC. Complete variable domain (other parts from reference TRBV7-3 and TRBJ1-2): GAGVSQTPSNKVTEKGKYVELRCDPISGHTALYWYRQSLGQGPEFLIYFQGTGAADDSGLPNDRFFAVRPEGSVSTLKIQRTERGDSAVYLCASSFEGVGYGYTFGSGTRLTVV.